This is a list of T cell receptor beta chains from one sample in a study of stem cell transplantation in POMP-related autoinflammatory disease. The data were produced by immunoSEQ multiplex PCR, yet TCRdb's version contains in-frame clones alone and is incomplete. Of some 68,000 clones in the sample, roughly 93% were seen once. Sequenced material: CD4+ T cells from PBMCs, taken after stem cell transplantation. These receptors were taken from a human patient with POMP-related autoinflammation and immune dysregulation (PRAID). Some T cells may be provided by the graft donor. The CDR3 runs from the conserved cysteine through the conserved F or W. The D gene is left open where the match is weak. Part of the rows lack a size; the others show once, few, many or a class for expanded clones.

j_call clone_size v_call d_call cdr3_nt cdr3_aa
TRBJ1-3 - TRBV20-1 - TGCAGTGCTAGTCGGACATCTGGAAACACCATATATTTT CSASRTSGNTIYF
TRBJ2-7 - TRBV24-1 - TGTGCCACCAGCCAGGGGTTCCCCTACGAGCAGTACTTC CATSQGFPYEQYF
TRBJ2-7 - TRBV6-5 TRBD2 TGTGCCAGCAGGCTAGCGGGAGAGGACTACGAGCAGTACTTC CASRLAGEDYEQYF
TRBJ2-7 - TRBV11-3 - TGTGCCAGCAGCCGCGGGACAGAGTACGAGCAGTACTTC CASSRGTEYEQYF
TRBJ1-1 - TRBV29-1 - TGCAGCGTCGAGAACCAGGGAAGGGAAGCTTTCTTT CSVENQGREAFF
TRBJ2-3 - TRBV18 - TGTGCCAGCTCACCACCGGGCCGGAACACAGATACGCAGTATTTT CASSPPGRNTDTQYF
TRBJ1-2 few TRBV20-1 - TGCAGTGCTAGTGGGGTGGATGGCTACACCTTC CSASGVDGYTF
TRBJ2-2 - TRBV2 TRBD2 TGTGCCAGCAGTCTACTAGCGGGAGTCACCGGGGAGCTGTTTTTT CASSLLAGVTGELFF
TRBJ2-1 few TRBV5-1 - TGCGCCAGCAGCTTGTCCGCGGGAAATGAGCAGTTCTTC CASSLSAGNEQFF
TRBJ2-3 once TRBV9 TRBD2 TGTGCCAGCAGCCCCCGGGAGCGGGGTGGAACAGATACGCAGTATTTT CASSPRERGGTDTQYF
TRBJ1-5 once TRBV30 - TGTGCCTGGAGCCCCAGTTCGAATCAGCCCCAGCATTTT CAWSPSSNQPQHF
TRBJ1-3 - TRBV6-1 - TGTGCCAGCAGTGAGAGACGGCTCGGAAACACCATATATTTT CASSERRLGNTIYF
TRBJ2-6 - TRBV5-1 - TGCGCCAGCAGCTTGAGCAGGGCTGGGGCCAACGTCCTGACTTTC CASSLSRAGANVLTF